This T cell receptor beta chain was recovered during a study of blood T cell repertoires in COVID-19. Study at large: T cells, B-cell-depleted T cells, or PBMCs supplied cDNA or gDNA.

In Cohort 3, a recovered donor had either two negative PCRs, clearance, or symptom resolution. Between the trimmed V and J ends, which lost 5 bases and 2 bases, there was a span of 14 bases. This CDR3 comprises 15 residues. Looked up from germline, CDR1 is MNHEY and CDR2 is SMNVEV (reference sequence). Authors' analysis steps: Reference gene primer amplification yielded estimated nucleated cell counts. Repertoires were generated with immunoSEQ multiplex PCR, while TCRdb's copy carries only in-frame clones and drops some. The V and J calls and the clone size are those of that table, but D and trimming were determined from the DNA. The table shows 150,000 to 250,000 clones, with around 90% occurring only once.

The sample was PBMCs or T cells enriched from blood (not recorded which). This chain uses TRBV27 with TRBJ2-3, with D hard to call. This TCR was recovered from a woman aged 30 to 39 who had recovered from COVID-19. The CDR3 DNA reads as TGTGCCAGCAGTCCCCTCTCCCTTCTCACAGATACGCAGTATTTT. Its translation: CASSPLSLLTDTQYF.